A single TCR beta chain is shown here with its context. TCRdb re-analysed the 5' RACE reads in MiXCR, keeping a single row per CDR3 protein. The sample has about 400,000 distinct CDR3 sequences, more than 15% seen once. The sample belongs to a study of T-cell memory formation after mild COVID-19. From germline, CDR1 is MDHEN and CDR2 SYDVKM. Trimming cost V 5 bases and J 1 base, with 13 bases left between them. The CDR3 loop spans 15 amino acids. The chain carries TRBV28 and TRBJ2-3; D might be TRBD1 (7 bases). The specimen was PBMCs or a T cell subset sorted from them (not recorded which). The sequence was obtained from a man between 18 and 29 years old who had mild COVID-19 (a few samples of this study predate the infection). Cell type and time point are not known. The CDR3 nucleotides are TGTGCCAGCAGTCAGGGGGGTCAGGGCACAGATACGCAGTATTTT. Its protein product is CASSQGGQGTDTQYF. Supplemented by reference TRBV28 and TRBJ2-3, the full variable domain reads DVKVTQSSRYLVKRTGEKVFLECVQDMDHENMFWYRQDPGLGLRLIYFSYDVKMKEKGDIPEGYSVSREKKERFSLILESASTNQTSMYLCASSQGGQGTDTQYFGPGTRLTVL.